Detailed here is one T cell receptor beta chain. The antigen is undetermined. The genes are named according to mouse. The CDR3 end lies 4 residues beyond the end of the read and is filled in from the germline J gene. Other DNA sequences of this sample code for an identical CDR3. RNA was isolated and reverse transcribed to cDNA, the sequencing template. Some clones are missing from TCRdb's copy, which holds only in-frame ones; the method was immunoSEQ multiplex PCR. The sample includes 250,000 or so clones, none of them occurring once. The CDR3 extends over 15 amino acids. From germline, CDR1 is NSQYPW and CDR2 LRSPGD (reference sequence). The record originates from a study of CD8+ T cells in alopecia areata. Turning to the study itself: Donor skin was harvested from 6-12-month-old C3H/HeJ mice with spontaneous alopecia and grafted onto roughly 7-10-week-old female C3H/HeJ recipients.

Overall study results and limits: Researchers reported that TCR sharing among patients proved less clear than in mice, possibly HLA-linked. Lesional scalp exceeded normal scalp in clonality, especially in alopecia totalis/universalis. There were also resident alphabeta T cells of normal skin sequenced in scalp samples.

Markers including CD4, CD8alpha, NKG2D and NKG2ACE guided sorting of pooled cutaneous lymph node cells. J is TRBJ2-1 and V is TRBV1, with D possibly being TRBD2 (6 bases). The sample comprised CD4+ T cells sorted from a lymph node. This receptor was identified in a C3H/HeJ mouse with alopecia areata. MHC haplotype: H2-k. The CDR3 is CTCSADRGGGAEQFF. The DNA read from the CDR3 is TGCACCTGCAGTGCAGATCGTGGGGGAGGAGCT.